This record concerns one TCR beta chain sequence. TCRdb's copy holds only in-frame clones and misses some; the assay was immunoSEQ multiplex PCR. Among hundreds of thousands of clones, approximately 85% were seen once, and the ten largest hold roughly 2.2%. The sample belongs to a study of blood T cell repertoires in COVID-19. The CDR3 spans 13 residues. Germline assignment: CDR1 SEHNR and CDR2 FQNEAQ (reference sequence). V gave up 10 bases and J gave up 7 bases, with 18 bases separating them. The chain joins TRBV7-9 to TRBJ2-3, with D possibly being TRBD1 (5 bases). The origin of this receptor is a man aged 25-40 years who had recovered from COVID-19. Sequences were obtained from PBMCs or T cells enriched from blood (not recorded which). The CDR3 nucleotides are TGTGCCATCAATGGCAGGGCTGATAATACGCAGTATTTT. Its translation: CAINGRADNTQYF.